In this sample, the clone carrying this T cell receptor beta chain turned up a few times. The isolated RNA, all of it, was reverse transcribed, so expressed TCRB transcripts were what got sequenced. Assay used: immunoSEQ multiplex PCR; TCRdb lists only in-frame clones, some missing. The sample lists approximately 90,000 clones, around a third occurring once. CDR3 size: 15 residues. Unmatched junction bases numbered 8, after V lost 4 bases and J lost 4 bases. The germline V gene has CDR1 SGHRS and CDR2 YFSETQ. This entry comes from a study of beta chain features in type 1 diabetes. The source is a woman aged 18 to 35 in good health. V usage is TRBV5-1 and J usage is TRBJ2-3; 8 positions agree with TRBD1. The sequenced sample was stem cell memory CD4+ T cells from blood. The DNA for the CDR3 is TGCGCCAGCAGCACCCGACAGGGGATCCCAGATACGCAGTATTTT. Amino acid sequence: CASSTRQGIPDTQYF.